This T cell receptor beta chain derives from a study of T cell responses to AZD1222 COVID-19 vaccine. Findings and caveats of the study: Targeting of unmutated variant regions was reportedly seen in nearly half of spike-specific TCRs.

The table came from immunoSEQ multiplex PCR; TCRdb's copy has only in-frame clones and leaves some out. The table includes about 150,000 clones, more than 85% detected once. On this clone itself: The antigen remains undetermined.

The source was peripheral blood, collected 28 days after the second AZD1222 dose. The receptor was derived from an adult who received the AZD1222 COVID-19 vaccine.

CDR3 region: CATSSTRQGTMNTEAFF. CDR3 bases: TGTGCCACCAGCAGCACCAGACAGGGGACCATGAACACTGAAGCTTTCTTT. V and J are TRBV15 and TRBJ1-1, with 8 bases aligning to TRBD1. The CDR3 has 17 amino acids. V gave up 3 bases and J gave up 0 bases; unmatched junction bases: 9. The V gene's germline CDR1 is LNHNV and CDR2 YYDKDF (reference sequence).